Included here is one T cell receptor beta chain sequence, with context. This sample stems from a study of Graves' ophthalmopathy and Graves' hyperthyroidism. The authors amplified TCR beta CDR3 regions from RNA transcripts. Scientists carried out first-round RT-PCR using HTBI primers and then a second-round multiplex PCR. MiXCR, run by TCRdb on the multiplex PCR reads, gives a single entry per CDR3 protein. Among roughly 1.1 million distinct CDR3 sequences, roughly two fifths were seen once, and the ten largest hold 11%. Between the trimmed V and J ends, which lost 2 bases and 4 bases, there was a span of 17 bases. The germline CDR1 and CDR2 sequences are WSHSY and SAAADI. The CDR3 is made up of 16 amino acids.

The chain has TRBV10-2 and TRBJ1-2; maybe TRBD1 (6 bases). The sequence came from an adult man with Graves' hyperthyroidism. Input material: peripheral blood or thyroid tissue (not recorded which). The CDR3 nucleotides are TGCGCCAGCAGTGAGCCGGACAGTCTTTTTTCCTATGGCTACACCTTC. As protein: CASSEPDSLFSYGYTF.